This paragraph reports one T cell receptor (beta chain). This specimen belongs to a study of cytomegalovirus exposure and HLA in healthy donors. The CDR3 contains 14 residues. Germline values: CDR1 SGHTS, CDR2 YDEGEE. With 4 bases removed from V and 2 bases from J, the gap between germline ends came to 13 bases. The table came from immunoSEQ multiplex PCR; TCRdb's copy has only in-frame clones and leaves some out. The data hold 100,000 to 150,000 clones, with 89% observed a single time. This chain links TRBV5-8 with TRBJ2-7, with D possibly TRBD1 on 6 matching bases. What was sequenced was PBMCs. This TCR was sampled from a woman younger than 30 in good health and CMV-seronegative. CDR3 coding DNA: TGTGCCAGCAGCATTGGACAGTTCGCCTACGAGCAGTACTTC. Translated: CASSIGQFAYEQYF.